The T cell receptor (beta chain) under discussion was sequenced for a study of blood T cell repertoires in COVID-19. Study summary: Italy, Spain and the United States were the sources of the convalescent and acute COVID-19 samples.

Germline loops: CDR1 SGHTS, CDR2 YDEGEE. The junction had 3 bases not matched to a gene; V was cut back by 3 bases and J by 3 bases. CDR3 length: 15 residues. Under the authors' procedure: The assay estimated nucleated cells by amplifying reference gene primers. The method was immunoSEQ multiplex PCR; TCRdb's version includes in-frame clones alone and lacks a portion of them. The D gene and trimming were derived from the DNA, and the V and J assignments and clone size from that table. This table holds about 49,000 clones, 80% to 90% found once. This receptor was taken from a man at least 80 years old with acute or convalescent COVID-19. The chain has TRBV5-8 and TRBJ2-3, with TRBD1 matching 11 bases. Sequencing was performed on peripheral blood. The CDR3 DNA follows: TGTGCCAGCAGCTACGGGACAGGGGGGACAGATACGCAGTATTTT. This sequence encodes CASSYGTGGTDTQYF.